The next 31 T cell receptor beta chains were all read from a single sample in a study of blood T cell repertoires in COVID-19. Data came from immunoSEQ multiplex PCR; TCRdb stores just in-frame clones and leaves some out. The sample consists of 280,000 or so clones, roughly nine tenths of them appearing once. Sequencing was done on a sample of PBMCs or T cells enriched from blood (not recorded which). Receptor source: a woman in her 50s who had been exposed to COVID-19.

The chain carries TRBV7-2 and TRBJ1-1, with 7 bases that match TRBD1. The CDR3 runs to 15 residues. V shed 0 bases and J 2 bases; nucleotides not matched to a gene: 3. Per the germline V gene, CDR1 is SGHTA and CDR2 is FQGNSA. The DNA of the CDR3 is TGTGCCAGCAGCTTAGCCGGGACAGACAACACTGAAGCTTTCTTT. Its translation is CASSLAGTDNTEAFF.

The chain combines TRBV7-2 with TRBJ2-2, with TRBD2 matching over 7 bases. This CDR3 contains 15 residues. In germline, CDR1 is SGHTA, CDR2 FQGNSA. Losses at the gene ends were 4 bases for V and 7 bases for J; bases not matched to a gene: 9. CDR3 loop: CASSSGLEYRGELFF. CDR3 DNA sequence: TGTGCCAGCAGCTCCGGACTAGAATATCGCGGGGAGCTGTTTTTT. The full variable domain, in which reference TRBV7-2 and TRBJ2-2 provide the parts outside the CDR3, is GAGVSQSPSNKVTEKGKDVELRCDPISGHTALYWYRQSLGQGLEFLIYFQGNSAPDKSGLPSDRFSAERTGGSVSTLTIQRTQQEDSAVYLCASSSGLEYRGELFFGEGSRLTVL.

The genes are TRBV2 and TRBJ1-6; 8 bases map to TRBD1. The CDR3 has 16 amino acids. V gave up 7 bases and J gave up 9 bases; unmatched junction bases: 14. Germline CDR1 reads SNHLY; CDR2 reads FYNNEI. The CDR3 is CASKAGGDRMISPLHF. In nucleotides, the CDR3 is TGTGCCAGCAAAGCGGGGGGGGACAGGATGATTTCACCCCTCCACTTT. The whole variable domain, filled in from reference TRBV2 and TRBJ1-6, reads EPEVTQTPSHQVTQMGQEVILRCVPISNHLYFYWYRQILGQKVEFLVSFYNNEISEKSEIFDDQFSVERPDGSNFTLKIRSTKLEDSAMYFCASKAGGDRMISPLHFGNGTRLTVT.

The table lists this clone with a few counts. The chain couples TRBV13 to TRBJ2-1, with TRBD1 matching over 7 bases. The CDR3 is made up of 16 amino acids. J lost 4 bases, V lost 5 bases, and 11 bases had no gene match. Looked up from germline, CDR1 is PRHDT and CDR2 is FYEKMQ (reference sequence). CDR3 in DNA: TGTGCCAGCAGCCCCGAATACGGGACAGCTTACAATGAGCAGTTCTTC. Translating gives CASSPEYGTAYNEQFF. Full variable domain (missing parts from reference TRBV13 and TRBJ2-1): AAGVIQSPRHLIKEKRETATLKCYPIPRHDTVYWYQQGPGQDPQFLISFYEKMQSDKGSIPDRFSAQQFSDYHSELNMSSLELGDSALYFCASSPEYGTAYNEQFFGPGTRLTVL.

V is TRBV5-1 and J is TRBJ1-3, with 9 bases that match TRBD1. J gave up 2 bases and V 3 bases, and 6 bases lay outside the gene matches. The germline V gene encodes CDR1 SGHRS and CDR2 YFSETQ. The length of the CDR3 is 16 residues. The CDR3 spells CASSSGTGHAGNTIYF. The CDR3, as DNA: TGCGCCAGCAGCTCCGGGACAGGGCACGCTGGAAACACCATATATTTT.

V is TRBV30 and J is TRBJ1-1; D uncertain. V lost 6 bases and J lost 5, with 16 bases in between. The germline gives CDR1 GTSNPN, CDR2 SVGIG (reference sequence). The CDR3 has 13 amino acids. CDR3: CACVNAGGTEAFF. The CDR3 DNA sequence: TGTGCCTGTGTTAACGCAGGAGGAACTGAAGCTTTCTTT.

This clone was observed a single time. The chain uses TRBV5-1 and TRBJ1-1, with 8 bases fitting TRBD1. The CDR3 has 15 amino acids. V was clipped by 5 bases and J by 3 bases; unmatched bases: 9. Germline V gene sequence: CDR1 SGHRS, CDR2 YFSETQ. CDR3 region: CASSSGDRSDTEAFF. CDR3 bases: TGCGCCAGCAGTTCTGGGGACAGGTCGGACACTGAAGCTTTCTTT.

The CDR3 DNA is TGTGCCAGCAGGCCTACAGGGATTACCTACGAGCAGTACTTC. The encoded protein is CASRPTGITYEQYF. The V call is TRBV28, the J call TRBJ2-7; a weak D match, TRBD1 (6 bases). Germline V lookup: CDR1 MDHEN, CDR2 SYDVKM. Deletions cut 6 bases from V and 2 bases from J, with 14 bases between. The CDR3 spans 14 residues. Drawing the rest from reference TRBV28 and TRBJ2-7, the complete variable domain is DVKVTQSSRYLVKRTGEKVFLECVQDMDHENMFWYRQDPGLGLRLIYFSYDVKMKEKGDIPEGYSVSREKKERFSLILESASTNQTSMYLCASRPTGITYEQYFGPGTRLTVT.

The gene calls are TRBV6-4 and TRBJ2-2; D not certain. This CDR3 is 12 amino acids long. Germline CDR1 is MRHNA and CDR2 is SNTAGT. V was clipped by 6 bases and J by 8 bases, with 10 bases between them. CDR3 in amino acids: CASSGAVGELFF. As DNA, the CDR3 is TGTGCCAGCAGCGGAGCCGTGGGGGAGCTGTTTTTT.

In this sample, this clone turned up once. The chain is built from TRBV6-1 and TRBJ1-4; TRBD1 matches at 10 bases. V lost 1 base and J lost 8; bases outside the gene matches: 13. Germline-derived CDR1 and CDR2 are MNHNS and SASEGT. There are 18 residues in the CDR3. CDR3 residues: CASSEVTGGAFWGEKLFF. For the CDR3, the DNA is TGTGCCAGCAGTGAAGTGACAGGGGGCGCGTTTTGGGGAGAAAAACTGTTTTTT.

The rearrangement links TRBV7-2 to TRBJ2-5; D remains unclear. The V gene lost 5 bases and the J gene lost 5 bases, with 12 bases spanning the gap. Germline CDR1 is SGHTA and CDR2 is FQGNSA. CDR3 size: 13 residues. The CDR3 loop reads CASSATFRETQYF. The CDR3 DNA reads TGTGCCAGCAGCGCCACTTTCCGGGAGACCCAGTACTTC. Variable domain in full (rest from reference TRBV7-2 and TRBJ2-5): GAGVSQSPSNKVTEKGKDVELRCDPISGHTALYWYRQSLGQGLEFLIYFQGNSAPDKSGLPSDRFSAERTGGSVSTLTIQRTQQEDSAVYLCASSATFRETQYFGPGTRLLVL.

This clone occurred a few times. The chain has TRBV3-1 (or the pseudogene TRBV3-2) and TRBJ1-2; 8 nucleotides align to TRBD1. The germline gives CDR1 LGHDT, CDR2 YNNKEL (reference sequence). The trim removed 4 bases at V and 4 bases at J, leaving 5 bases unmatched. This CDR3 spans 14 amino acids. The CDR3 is CASSLAGGIYGYTF. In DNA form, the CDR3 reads TGTGCCAGCAGCCTTGCAGGGGGCATCTATGGCTACACCTTC.

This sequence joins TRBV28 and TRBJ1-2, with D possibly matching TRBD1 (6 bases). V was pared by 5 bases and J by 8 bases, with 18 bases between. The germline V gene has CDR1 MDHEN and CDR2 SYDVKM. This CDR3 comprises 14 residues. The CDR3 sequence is CASSLVLGGHGYTF. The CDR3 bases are TGTGCCAGCAGTCTAGTGCTGGGGGGGCACGGCTACACCTTC.

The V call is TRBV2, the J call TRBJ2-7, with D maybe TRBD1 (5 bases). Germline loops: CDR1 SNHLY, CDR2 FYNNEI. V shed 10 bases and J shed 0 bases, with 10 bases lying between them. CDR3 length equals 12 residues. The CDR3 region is CAMGRLSYEQYF. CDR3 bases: TGTGCCATGGGGCGACTCTCCTACGAGCAGTACTTC.

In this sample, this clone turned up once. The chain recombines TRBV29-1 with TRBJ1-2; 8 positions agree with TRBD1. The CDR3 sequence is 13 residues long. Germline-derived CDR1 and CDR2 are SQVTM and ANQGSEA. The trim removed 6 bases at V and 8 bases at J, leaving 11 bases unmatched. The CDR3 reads CSVGQDTWQGYTF. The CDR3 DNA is TGCAGCGTGGGACAGGATACGTGGCAGGGCTACACCTTC.

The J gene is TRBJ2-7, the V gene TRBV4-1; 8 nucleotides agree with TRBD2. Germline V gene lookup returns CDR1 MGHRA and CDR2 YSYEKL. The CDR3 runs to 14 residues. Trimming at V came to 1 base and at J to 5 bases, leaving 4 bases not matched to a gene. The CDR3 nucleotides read TGCGCCAGCAGCCAAGTCCAGCGGGGGCACGAGCAGTACTTC. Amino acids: CASSQVQRGHEQYF.

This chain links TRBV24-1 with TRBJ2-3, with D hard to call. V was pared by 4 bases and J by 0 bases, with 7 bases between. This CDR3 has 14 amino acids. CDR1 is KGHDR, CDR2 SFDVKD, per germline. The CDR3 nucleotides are TGTGCCACCAGTGAGCAACTCAGCACAGATACGCAGTATTTT. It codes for CATSEQLSTDTQYF.

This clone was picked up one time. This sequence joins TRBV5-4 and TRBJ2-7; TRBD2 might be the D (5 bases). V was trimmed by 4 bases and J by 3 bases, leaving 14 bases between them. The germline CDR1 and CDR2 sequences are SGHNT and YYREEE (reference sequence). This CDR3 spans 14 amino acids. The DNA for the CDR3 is TGTGCCAGCAGCAAGGAATCTCGGGACTACGAGCAGTACTTC. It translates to CASSKESRDYEQYF.

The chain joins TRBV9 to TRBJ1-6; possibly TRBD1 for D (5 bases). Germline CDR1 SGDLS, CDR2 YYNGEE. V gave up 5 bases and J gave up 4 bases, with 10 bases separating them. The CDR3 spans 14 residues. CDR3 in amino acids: CASSRGSYNSPLHF. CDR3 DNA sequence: TGTGCCAGCAGTCGGGGGTCTTATAATTCACCCCTCCACTTT.

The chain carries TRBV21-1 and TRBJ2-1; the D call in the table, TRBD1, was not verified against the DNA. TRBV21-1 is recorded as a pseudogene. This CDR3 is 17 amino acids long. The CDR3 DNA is TGTGCCAGCAGCAAAGTCTCTAGGGCAGGGGGCTGCAATGAGCAGTTCTTC. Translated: CASSKVSRAGGCNEQFF.

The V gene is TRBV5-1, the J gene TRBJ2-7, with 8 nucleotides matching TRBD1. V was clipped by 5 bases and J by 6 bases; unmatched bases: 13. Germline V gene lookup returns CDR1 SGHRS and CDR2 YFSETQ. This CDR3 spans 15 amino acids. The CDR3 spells CASSEDTGGYVEQYF. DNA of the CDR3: TGCGCCAGCAGTGAAGACACAGGGGGTTACGTCGAGCAGTACTTC.

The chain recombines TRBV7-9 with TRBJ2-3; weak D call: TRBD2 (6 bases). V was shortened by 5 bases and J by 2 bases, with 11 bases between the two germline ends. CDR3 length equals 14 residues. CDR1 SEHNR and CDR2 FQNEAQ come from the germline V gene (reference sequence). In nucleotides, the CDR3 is TGTGCCAGCAGCATGGGGACTCCCACAGATACGCAGTATTTT. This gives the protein CASSMGTPTDTQYF.

The CDR3 DNA sequence: TGTGCCAGTAGTATATGGGGGCAGGATACGCAGTATTTT. It encodes CASSIWGQDTQYF. The chain is built from TRBV19 and TRBJ2-3; D possibly corresponds to TRBD1 (6 bases). The ends were cut back, 2 bases at V and 6 bases at J, with 9 bases in the middle. The CDR3 spans 13 residues. The germline V gene has CDR1 LNHDA and CDR2 SQIVND (reference sequence).

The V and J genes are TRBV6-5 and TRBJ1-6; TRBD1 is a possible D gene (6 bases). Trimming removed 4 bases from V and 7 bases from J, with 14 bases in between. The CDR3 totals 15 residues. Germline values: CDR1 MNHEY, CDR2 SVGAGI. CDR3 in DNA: TGTGCCAGCAGTTTAGCGGGACACCAAAATTCACCCCTCCACTTT. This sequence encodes CASSLAGHQNSPLHF.

CDR3: CASSYSTGAETEAFF. CDR3 DNA: TGTGCCAGCAGCTACTCTACAGGGGCGGAAACTGAAGCTTTCTTT. The chain combines TRBV5-4 with TRBJ1-1; TRBD1 agrees at 7 bases. The CDR3 totals 15 residues. After removal of 3 bases from V and 5 bases from J, the junction contained 10 bases not matched to a gene. The germline V gene encodes CDR1 SGHNT and CDR2 YYREEE (reference sequence).

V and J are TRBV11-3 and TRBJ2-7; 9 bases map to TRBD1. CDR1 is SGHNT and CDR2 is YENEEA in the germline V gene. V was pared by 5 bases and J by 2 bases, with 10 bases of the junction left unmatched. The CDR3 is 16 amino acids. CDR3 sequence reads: CASSPGQGYAPYEQYF. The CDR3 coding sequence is TGTGCCAGCAGCCCCGGACAGGGGTACGCTCCCTACGAGCAGTACTTC.

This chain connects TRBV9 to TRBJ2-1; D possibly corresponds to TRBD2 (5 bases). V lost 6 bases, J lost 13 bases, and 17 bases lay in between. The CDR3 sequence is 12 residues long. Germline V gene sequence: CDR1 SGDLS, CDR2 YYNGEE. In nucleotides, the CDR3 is TGTGCCAGCAAGGAGGTCTTGGTATCACAGTTCTTC. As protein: CASKEVLVSQFF.

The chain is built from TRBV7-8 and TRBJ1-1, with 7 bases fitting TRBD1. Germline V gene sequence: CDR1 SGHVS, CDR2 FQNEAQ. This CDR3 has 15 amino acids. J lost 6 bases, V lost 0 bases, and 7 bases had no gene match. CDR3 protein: CASSLALTGIAEAFF. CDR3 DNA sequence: TGTGCCAGCAGCTTAGCCCTGACAGGGATCGCTGAAGCTTTCTTT. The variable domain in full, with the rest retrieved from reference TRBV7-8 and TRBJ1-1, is GAGVSQSPRYKVAKRGQDVALRCDPISGHVSLFWYQQALGQGPEFLTYFQNEAQLDKSGLPSDRFFAERPEGSVSTLKIQRTQQEDSAVYLCASSLALTGIAEAFFGQGTRLTVV.

The CDR3 DNA reads TGTGCCAGCAGTTTCACAACGAACACTGAAGCTTTCTTT. Translated: CASSFTTNTEAFF. The chain is built from TRBV28 and TRBJ1-1; D not certain. In germline, CDR1 is MDHEN, CDR2 SYDVKM. The CDR3 length is 13 residues. Trimming removed 3 bases at V and 1 base at J, with 6 bases between.

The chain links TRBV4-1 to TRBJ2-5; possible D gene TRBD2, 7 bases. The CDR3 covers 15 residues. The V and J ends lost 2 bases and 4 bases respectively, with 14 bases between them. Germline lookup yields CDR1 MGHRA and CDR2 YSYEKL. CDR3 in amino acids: CASSQLIGGGETQYF. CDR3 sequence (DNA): TGCGCCAGCAGCCAACTAATAGGGGGGGGAGAGACCCAGTACTTC.

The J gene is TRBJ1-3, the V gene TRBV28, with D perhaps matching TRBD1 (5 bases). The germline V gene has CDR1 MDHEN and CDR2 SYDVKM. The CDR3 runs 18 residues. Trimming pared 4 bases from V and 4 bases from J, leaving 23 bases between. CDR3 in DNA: TGTGCCAGCAGTTCAACCCCCAGGGAAATGCTGCGAGGAAACACCATATATTTT. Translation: CASSSTPREMLRGNTIYF. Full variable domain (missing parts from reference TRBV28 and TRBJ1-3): DVKVTQSSRYLVKRTGEKVFLECVQDMDHENMFWYRQDPGLGLRLIYFSYDVKMKEKGDIPEGYSVSREKKERFSLILESASTNQTSMYLCASSSTPREMLRGNTIYFGEGSWLTVV.